The T cell receptor (beta chain) under discussion was sequenced for a study of monozygotic twins with inflammatory bowel disease (dated by TCRdb to about 2019). Looking at the study overall: The full study comprised 30 or so monozygotic twin pairs: nine German pairs (four IBD-concordant, five IBD-discordant) and 19 IBD-discordant Danish pairs. Within discordant pairs, disease-associated traits were sought mainly by comparing IBD patients with their genetically identical healthy co-twins. Each individual had, on average, about 151 000 unique TCRalpha sequences and 181 000 unique TCRbeta sequences available for analysis.

In the case of this clonotype: Which antigen it targets is not known.

General findings and caveats noted by the study authors: The results gave no support for a single strong signal or clonotype linked to IBD. Compared with healthy twins, IBD patients shared fewer clonotypes with other individuals, and the difference was most pronounced in patients with signs of disease activity. Distinction between different T cell subtypes could not be achieved in the analysis. Repertoire similarity did not differ between concordant and discordant twins, which could be due to limited statistical power. Differing immunosuppressive treatments among patients may have added background noise and inter-individual variability to the repertoires. IBD patients had lower TCRbeta repertoire diversity, measured by the inverse Simpson index, than their healthy co-twins.

From each donor, an approximately 2.5 ml peripheral blood sample was collected into PAXgene tubes and stored at -80 degrees C. Total RNA was isolated from whole blood with the PAXgene blood miRNA kit on an automated QIAcube, without T cell sorting. Peripheral blood from monozygotic twin pairs who were concordant or discordant for inflammatory bowel disease underwent deep TCRalpha and TCRbeta repertoire profiling using unique molecular barcoding. Smoking habits were recorded for all twin pairs, with individuals classified as current, former or never smokers. Library generation was performed with 5' RACE. The input for every TCR library was approximately 3,500 ng of total RNA. For each sample, cDNA synthesis was carried out in eight separate reactions using SMARTScribe reverse transcriptase. During cDNA synthesis, unique molecular identifiers containing a 6-nucleotide sample barcode were introduced by template switching. Amplification of TCRalpha and TCRbeta cDNA involved two nested PCRs of around 15 and 9 cycles, and each PCR was followed by bead purification. Before amplification, the cDNA was treated with uracil DNA-glycosylase and purified using the QIAquick PCR purification kit. The second PCR added Illumina TruSeq-compatible adapters along with sample-specific barcodes. TapeStation and Qubit were used to check library quality and concentration, and roughly 4.8 ng of each library went into the pool. Sequencing of pooled libraries was carried out on an Illumina HiSeq2500 single-index Rapid Run using 2 x 100 bp reads and custom sequencing primers. The published analysis was carried out like this. MiGEC version 1.2.6 was used for UMI-based consensus assembly, which corrected PCR and sequencing errors. V(D)J alignment, clonotype assembly and CDR3 extraction were performed with MiXCR version 2.1.1. Gene usage, clonotype sharing and MAIT/NKT TCR abundance were normalised by analysing the top 1000, 10 000 and 20 000 clonotypes per sample. Diversity was computed as the inverse Simpson index with the vegan R package after downsampling to 27 000 UMIs. Paired Mann-Whitney U tests on discordant twin pairs were used, with Benjamini-Hochberg multiple-testing correction. TCRdb reprocessed the reads, so every CDR3 protein sequence counts as one entry and DNA is not shown. These V and J calls derive from TCRdb rather than the authors' analysis. Per the sample table, the count is a few hundred thousand distinct CDR3 sequences. The ten largest clones add up to 5% to 6% of the sample.

Sequencing was carried out using blood. The receptor's source is a human donor with ulcerative colitis or Crohn's disease, or a healthy co-twin of an affected twin (not recorded which).

The CDR3 amino acid sequence is: CASSDGTVISSYNEQFF. The rearranged segments are TRBV5-5 and TRBJ2-1; TCRdb reports TRBD1, a call that lacks DNA to check it against. Sequences SGHKS (CDR1) and YYEKEE (CDR2) are obtained from the germline V gene (reference sequence). From cysteine to phenylalanine, the CDR3 is 17 amino acids long. No DNA is listed. The entire variable domain, with the stretches around the CDR3 drawn from the reference TRBV5-5 and TRBJ2-1 proteins, is DAGVTQSPTHLIKTRGQQVTLRCSPISGHKSVSWYQQVLGQGPQFIFQYYEKEERGRGNFPDRFSARQFPNYSSELNVNALLLGDSALYLCASSDGTVISSYNEQFFGPGTRLTVL.